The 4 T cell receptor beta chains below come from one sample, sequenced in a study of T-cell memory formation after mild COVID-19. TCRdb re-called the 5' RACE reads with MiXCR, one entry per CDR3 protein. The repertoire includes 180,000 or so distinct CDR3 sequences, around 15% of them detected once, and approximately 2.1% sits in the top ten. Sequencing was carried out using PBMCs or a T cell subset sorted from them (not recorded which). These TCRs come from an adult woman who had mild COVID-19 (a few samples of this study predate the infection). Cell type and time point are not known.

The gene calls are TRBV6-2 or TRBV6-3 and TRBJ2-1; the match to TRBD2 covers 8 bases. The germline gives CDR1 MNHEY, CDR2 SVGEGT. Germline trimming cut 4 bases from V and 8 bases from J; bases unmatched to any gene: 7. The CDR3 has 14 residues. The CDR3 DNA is TGTGCCAGCAGTTTCGGTAGCGGGACATATGAGCAGTTCTTC. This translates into CASSFGSGTYEQFF.

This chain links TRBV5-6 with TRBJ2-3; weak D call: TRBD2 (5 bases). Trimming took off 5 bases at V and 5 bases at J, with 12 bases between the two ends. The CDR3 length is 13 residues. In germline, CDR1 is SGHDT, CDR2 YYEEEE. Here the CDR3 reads CASREAHGDTQYF. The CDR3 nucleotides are TGTGCCAGCAGGGAGGCGCACGGAGATACGCAGTATTTT.

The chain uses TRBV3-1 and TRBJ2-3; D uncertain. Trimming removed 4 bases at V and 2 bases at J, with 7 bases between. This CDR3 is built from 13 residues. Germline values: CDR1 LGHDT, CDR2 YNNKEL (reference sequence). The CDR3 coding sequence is TGTGCCAGCAGCCCCCACCCCACAGATACGCAGTATTTT. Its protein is CASSPHPTDTQYF.

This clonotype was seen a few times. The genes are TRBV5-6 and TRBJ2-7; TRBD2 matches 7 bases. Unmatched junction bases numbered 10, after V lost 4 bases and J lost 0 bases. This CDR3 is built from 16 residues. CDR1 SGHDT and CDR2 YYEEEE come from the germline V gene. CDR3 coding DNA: TGTGCCAGCAGCCACCTGGGAGGGGAGAGCTCCTACGAGCAGTACTTC. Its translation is CASSHLGGESSYEQYF.